This T cell receptor (beta chain) was documented in a study of blood T cell repertoires in COVID-19. Trimming pared 1 base from V and 9 bases from J, leaving 10 bases between. Looked up from germline, CDR1 is MNHEY and CDR2 is SVGAGI. This CDR3 is 13 amino acids long. Clones were sequenced by immunoSEQ multiplex PCR, and TCRdb holds only the in-frame ones, with some missing. The repertoire holds fewer than 200,000 clones, with around 72% as singletons. The rearrangement uses TRBV6-5 and TRBJ2-1, with D unresolved. This receptor was obtained from a woman of 80 years or more with acute or convalescent COVID-19. Sequencing used peripheral blood. The CDR3 here is CASSYWASSEQFF. In DNA form, the CDR3 reads TGTGCCAGCAGTTACTGGGCCAGTAGTGAGCAGTTCTTC.